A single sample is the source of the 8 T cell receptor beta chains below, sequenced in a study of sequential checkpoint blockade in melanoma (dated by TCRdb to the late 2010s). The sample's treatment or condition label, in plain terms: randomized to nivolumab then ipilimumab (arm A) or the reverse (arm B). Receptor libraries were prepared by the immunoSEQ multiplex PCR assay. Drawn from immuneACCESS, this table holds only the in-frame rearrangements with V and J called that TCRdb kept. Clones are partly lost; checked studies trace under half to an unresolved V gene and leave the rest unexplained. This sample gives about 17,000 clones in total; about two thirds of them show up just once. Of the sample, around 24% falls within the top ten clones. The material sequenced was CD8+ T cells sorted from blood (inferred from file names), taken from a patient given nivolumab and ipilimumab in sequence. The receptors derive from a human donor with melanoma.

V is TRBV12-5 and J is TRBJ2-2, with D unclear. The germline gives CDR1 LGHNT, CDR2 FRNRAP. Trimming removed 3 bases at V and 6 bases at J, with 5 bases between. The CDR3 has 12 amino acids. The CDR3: CASGFSPGELFF. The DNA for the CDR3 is TGTGCTAGTGGTTTCTCCCCCGGGGAGCTGTTTTTT.

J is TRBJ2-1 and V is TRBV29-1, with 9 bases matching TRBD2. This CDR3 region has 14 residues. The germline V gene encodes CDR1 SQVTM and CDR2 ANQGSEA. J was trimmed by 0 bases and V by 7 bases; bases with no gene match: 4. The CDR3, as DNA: TGCAGCGGCGGGGGGGGAGGCTCCTACAATGAGCAGTTCTTC. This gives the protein CSGGGGGSYNEQFF.

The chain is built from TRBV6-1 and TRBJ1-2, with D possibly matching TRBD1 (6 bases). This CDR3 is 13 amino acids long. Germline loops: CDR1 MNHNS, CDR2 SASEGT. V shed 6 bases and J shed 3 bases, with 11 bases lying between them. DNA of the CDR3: TGTGCCAGCAGGGACAGAAAAGACTATGGCTACACCTTC. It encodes CASRDRKDYGYTF.

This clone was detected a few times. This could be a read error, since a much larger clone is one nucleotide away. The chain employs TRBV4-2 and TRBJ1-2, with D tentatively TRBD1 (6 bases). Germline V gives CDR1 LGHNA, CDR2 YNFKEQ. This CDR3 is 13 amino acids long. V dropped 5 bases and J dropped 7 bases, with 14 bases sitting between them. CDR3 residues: CASSYTGSSGYTF. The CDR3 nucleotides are TGTGCCAGCAGCTATACAGGGTCTAGTGGCTACACCTTC.

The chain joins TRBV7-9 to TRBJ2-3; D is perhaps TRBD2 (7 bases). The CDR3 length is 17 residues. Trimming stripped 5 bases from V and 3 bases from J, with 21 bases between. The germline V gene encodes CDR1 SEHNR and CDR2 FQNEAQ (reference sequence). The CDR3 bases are TGTGCCAGCAGCCAGTGGGCGGGGGCTTGGGAGACAGATACGCAGTATTTT. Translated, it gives CASSQWAGAWETDTQYF.

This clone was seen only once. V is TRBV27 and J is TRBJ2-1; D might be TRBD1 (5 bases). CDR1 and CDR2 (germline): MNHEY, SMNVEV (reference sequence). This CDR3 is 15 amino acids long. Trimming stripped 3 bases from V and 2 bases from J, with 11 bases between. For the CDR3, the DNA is TGTGCCAGCAGTTTTACAGGCGGCCCCTACAATGAGCAGTTCTTC. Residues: CASSFTGGPYNEQFF.

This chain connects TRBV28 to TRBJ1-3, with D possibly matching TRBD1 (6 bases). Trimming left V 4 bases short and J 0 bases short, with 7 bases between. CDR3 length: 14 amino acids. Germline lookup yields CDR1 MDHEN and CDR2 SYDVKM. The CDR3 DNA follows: TGTGCCAGCAGTTACAGGGTCTCTGGAAACACCATATATTTT. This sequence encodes CASSYRVSGNTIYF.

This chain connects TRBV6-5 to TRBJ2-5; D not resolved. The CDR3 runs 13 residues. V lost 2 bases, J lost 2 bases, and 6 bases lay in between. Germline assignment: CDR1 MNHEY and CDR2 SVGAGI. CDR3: CASSYELQETQYF. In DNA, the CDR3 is TGTGCCAGCAGTTACGAACTACAAGAGACCCAGTACTTC.